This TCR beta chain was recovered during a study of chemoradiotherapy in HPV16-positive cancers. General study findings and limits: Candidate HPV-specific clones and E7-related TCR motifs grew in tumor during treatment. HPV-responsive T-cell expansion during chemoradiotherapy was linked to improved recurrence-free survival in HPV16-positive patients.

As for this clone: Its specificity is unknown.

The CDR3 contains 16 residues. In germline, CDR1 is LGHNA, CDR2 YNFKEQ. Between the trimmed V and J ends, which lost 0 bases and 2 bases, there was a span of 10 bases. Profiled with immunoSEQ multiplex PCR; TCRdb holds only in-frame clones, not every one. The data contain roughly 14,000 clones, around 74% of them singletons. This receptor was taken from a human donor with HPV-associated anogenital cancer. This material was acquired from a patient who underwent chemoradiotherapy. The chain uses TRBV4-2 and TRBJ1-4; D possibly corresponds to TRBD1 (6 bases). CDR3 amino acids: CASSQDRGSTNEKLFF. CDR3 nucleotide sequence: TGTGCCAGCAGCCAAGATAGGGGGTCCACTAATGAAAAACTGTTTTTT.